The 13 T cell receptor beta chains presented below share a single source sample, sequenced in a study of T cell changes during pregnancy in multiple sclerosis (dated by TCRdb to about 2019). The library was generated by the immunoSEQ multiplex PCR assay. Imported from immuneACCESS, the table was reduced by TCRdb to in-frame sequences with V and J called. These copies leave out some clones; in studies compared against another copy, an unresolved V gene accounts for under half, and the cause of the remainder is not known. The sample has 72,000 or so clones on record, 93% of them singletons. The ten most abundant clones make up around 2.3% of the sample. The sample was peripheral blood, taken in the second trimester of pregnancy. The origin of the receptors is a female donor with multiple sclerosis, enrolled in a pregnancy study.

This clone occurred a few times. A junction boundary mismatches the germline segment, possibly from a read error. The J gene is TRBJ1-1, the V gene TRBV2, with D tentatively TRBD1 (5 bases). The germline V gene encodes CDR1 SNHLY and CDR2 FYNNEI. CDR3 length: 13 amino acids. The CDR3 loop reads CASNRDRTAEPFF. The CDR3 bases are TGTGCCAGCAACCGAGACAGAACTGCTGAACCTTTCTTT.

V usage is TRBV18 and J usage is TRBJ1-6; 7 nucleotides match TRBD1. Trimming removed 6 bases from V and 7 bases from J; junction bases left unmatched: 6. Germline V lookup: CDR1 KGHSH, CDR2 LQKENI. The CDR3 extends over 14 amino acids. The CDR3 nucleotides read TGTGCCAGCTCGATGACAGGGAACAATTCACCCCTCCACTTT. The encoded protein is CASSMTGNNSPLHF. The full variable domain, in which reference TRBV18 and TRBJ1-6 provide the parts outside the CDR3, is NAGVMQNPRHLVRRRGQEARLRCSPMKGHSHVYWYRQLPEEGLKFMVYLQKENIIDESGMPKERFSAEFPKEGPSILRIQQVVRGDSAAYFCASSMTGNNSPLHFGNGTRLTVT.

V gene TRBV30 combines with J gene TRBJ2-1; 12 bases match TRBD2. The CDR3 has 14 amino acids. Germline trimming cut 2 bases from V and 9 bases from J; bases unmatched to any gene: 5. Germline V gene lookup returns CDR1 GTSNPN and CDR2 SVGIG (reference sequence). In DNA, the CDR3 is TGTGCCTGGAGTAGTCTAGCGGGGGGGCCTGAGCAGTTCTTC. Encoded protein: CAWSSLAGGPEQFF.

This clone was seen once. This chain links TRBV11-2 with TRBJ1-3; unclear D gene. V shed 5 bases and J shed 2 bases, with 13 bases lying between them. Looked up from germline, CDR1 is SGHAT and CDR2 is FQNNGV. CDR3 length: 15 residues. Here the CDR3 DNA reads TGTGCCAGCAGCATCGGCGGAGGGACTGGAAACACCATATATTTT. Encoded protein: CASSIGGGTGNTIYF. Complete variable domain (other parts from reference TRBV11-2 and TRBJ1-3): EAGVAQSPRYKIIEKRQSVAFWCNPISGHATLYWYQQILGQGPKLLIQFQNNGVVDDSQLPKDRFSAERLKGVDSTLKIQPAKLEDSAVYLCASSIGGGTGNTIYFGEGSWLTVV.

The rearrangement uses TRBV5-1 and TRBJ1-2, with D possibly TRBD1 on 5 matching bases. Trimming took off 2 bases at V and 5 bases at J, with 10 bases between the two ends. The germline V gene has CDR1 SGHRS and CDR2 YFSETQ. There are 13 residues in the CDR3. The CDR3 DNA sequence: TGCGCCAGCAGCTTAGACAGAGTTTATGGCTACACCTTC. Translation gives CASSLDRVYGYTF.

The chain links TRBV9 to TRBJ1-1; 7 bases map to TRBD1. Germline-derived CDR1 and CDR2 are SGDLS and YYNGEE. The CDR3 spans 17 residues. Trimming cost V 0 bases and J 5 bases; bases outside gene matches: 13. The CDR3 coding sequence is TGTGCCAGCAGCGTAGATCGGGGGACATTCAGGGGGACTGAAGCTTTCTTT. This encodes CASSVDRGTFRGTEAFF.

The gene calls are TRBV9 and TRBJ2-1, with 13 positions matching TRBD2. With V trimmed by 3 bases and J by 7 bases, 13 bases remained unmatched. This CDR3 comprises 18 residues. From germline, CDR1 is SGDLS and CDR2 YYNGEE. In DNA form, the CDR3 reads TGTGCCAGCAGCGGTACTAGCGGGGGGGCCGGGGTGTGGAATGAGCAGTTCTTC. Protein: CASSGTSGGAGVWNEQFF.

The chain has TRBV6-1 and TRBJ1-2; maybe TRBD1 (6 bases). The CDR3 length is 15 residues. V lost 6 bases and J lost 4, with 18 bases in between. The germline gives CDR1 MNHNS, CDR2 SASEGT. In nucleotides, the CDR3 is TGTGCCAGCAGACCTGGTACAGGGCGGCCCTATGGCTACACCTTC. Amino acids: CASRPGTGRPYGYTF.

This clone came up a few times. The chain carries TRBV7-9 and TRBJ1-1; D gene uncertain. The germline V and J ends were trimmed by 2 bases and 0 bases, with 16 bases remaining between them. The CDR3 extends over 17 amino acids. Germline V CDR1 and CDR2: SEHNR, FQNEAQ (reference sequence). CDR3 residues: CASSLRPVTNMNTEAFF. The CDR3 nucleotides are TGTGCCAGCAGCTTACGGCCAGTCACTAACATGAACACTGAAGCTTTCTTT.

The chain has TRBV5-1 and TRBJ2-7; D perhaps matches TRBD2 (6 bases). The CDR3 runs 15 residues. Trimming stripped 0 bases from V and 4 bases from J, with 14 bases between. Germline loops: CDR1 SGHRS, CDR2 YFSETQ. DNA for the CDR3: TGCGCCAGCAGCTTGGAGGCGGGATGGGAGTACGAGCAGTACTTC. Its protein is CASSLEAGWEYEQYF. The full variable domain, completed using reference TRBV5-1 and TRBJ2-7, is KAGVTQTPRYLIKTRGQQVTLSCSPISGHRSVSWYQQTPGQGLQFLFEYFSETQRNKGNFPGRFSGRQFSNSRSEMNVSTLELGDSALYLCASSLEAGWEYEQYFGPGTRLTVT.

The chain combines TRBV5-1 with TRBJ2-1; 7 nucleotides line up with TRBD1. Germline lookup yields CDR1 SGHRS and CDR2 YFSETQ. The CDR3 extends over 15 amino acids. With 4 bases clipped from V and 0 bases from J, the junction kept 4 bases outside the gene matches. The CDR3 reads CASSEGAYSYNEQFF. The CDR3 DNA sequence: TGCGCCAGCAGCGAGGGGGCGTACTCCTACAATGAGCAGTTCTTC.

The chain links TRBV9 to TRBJ2-4; TRBD2 is a possible D gene (6 bases). From germline, CDR1 is SGDLS and CDR2 YYNGEE. The V gene lost 0 bases and the J gene lost 2 bases, with 12 bases spanning the gap. This CDR3 contains 16 residues. CDR3 amino acids: CASSVGGVHTKNIQYF. In nucleotides, the CDR3 is TGTGCCAGCAGCGTAGGGGGGGTTCATACCAAAAACATTCAGTACTTC.

V is TRBV15 and J is TRBJ2-7; 10 bases line up with TRBD2. Germline-derived CDR1 and CDR2 are LNHNV and YYDKDF (reference sequence). This CDR3 is 15 amino acids long. Losses at the gene ends were 5 bases for V and 2 bases for J; bases not matched to a gene: 6. The DNA for the CDR3 is TGTGCCACCAGCTGGAGCGGGGGGGCGGCCTACGAGCAGTACTTC. Encoded protein: CATSWSGGAAYEQYF.